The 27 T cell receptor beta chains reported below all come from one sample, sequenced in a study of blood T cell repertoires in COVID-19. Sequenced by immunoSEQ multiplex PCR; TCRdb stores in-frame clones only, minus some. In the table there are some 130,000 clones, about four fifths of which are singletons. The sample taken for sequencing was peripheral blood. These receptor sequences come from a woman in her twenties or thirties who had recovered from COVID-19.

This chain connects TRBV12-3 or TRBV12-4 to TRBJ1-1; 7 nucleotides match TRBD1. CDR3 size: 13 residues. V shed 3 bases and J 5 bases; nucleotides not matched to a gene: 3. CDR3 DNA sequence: TGTGCCAGCAGTTTTGGGACAGTGACTGAAGCTTTCTTT. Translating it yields CASSFGTVTEAFF.

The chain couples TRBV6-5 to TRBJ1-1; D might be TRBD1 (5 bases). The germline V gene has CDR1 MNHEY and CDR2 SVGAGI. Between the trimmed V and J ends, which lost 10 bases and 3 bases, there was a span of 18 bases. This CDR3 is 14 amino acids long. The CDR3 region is CATGGAVHYTEAFF. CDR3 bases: TGTGCCACCGGAGGGGCGGTACATTACACTGAAGCTTTCTTT.

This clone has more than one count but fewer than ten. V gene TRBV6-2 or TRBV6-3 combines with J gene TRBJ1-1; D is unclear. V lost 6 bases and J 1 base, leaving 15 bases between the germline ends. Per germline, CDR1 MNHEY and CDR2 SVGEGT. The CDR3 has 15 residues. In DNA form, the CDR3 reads TGTGCCAGCAGCCCATTTTGGAGATCGAACACTGAAGCTTTCTTT. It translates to CASSPFWRSNTEAFF.

DNA for the CDR3: TGCGCCAGCAGCCAAGATCCAGGGAACTACGAGCAGTACTTC. Translated: CASSQDPGNYEQYF. The chain carries TRBV4-1 and TRBJ2-7; weak D call: TRBD1 (5 bases). This CDR3 is built from 14 residues. Trimming shortened V by 0 bases and J by 3 bases, and 9 bases separated the two germline ends. Per the germline V gene, CDR1 is MGHRA and CDR2 is YSYEKL.

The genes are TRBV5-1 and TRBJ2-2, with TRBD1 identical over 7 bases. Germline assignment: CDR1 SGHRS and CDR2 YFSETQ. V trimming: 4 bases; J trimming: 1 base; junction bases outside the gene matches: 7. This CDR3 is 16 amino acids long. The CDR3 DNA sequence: TGCGCCAGCAGCCCGGCCGGGACAGAGAACACCGGGGAGCTGTTTTTT. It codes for CASSPAGTENTGELFF. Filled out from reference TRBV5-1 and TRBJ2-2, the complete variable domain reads KAGVTQTPRYLIKTRGQQVTLSCSPISGHRSVSWYQQTPGQGLQFLFEYFSETQRNKGNFPGRFSGRQFSNSRSEMNVSTLELGDSALYLCASSPAGTENTGELFFGEGSRLTVL.

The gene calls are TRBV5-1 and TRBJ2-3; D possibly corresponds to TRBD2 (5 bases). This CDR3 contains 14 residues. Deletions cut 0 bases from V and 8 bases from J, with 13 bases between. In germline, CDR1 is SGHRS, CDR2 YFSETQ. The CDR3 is CASSLAVEARTQYF. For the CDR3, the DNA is TGCGCCAGCAGCTTGGCGGTGGAGGCCCGTACGCAGTATTTT.

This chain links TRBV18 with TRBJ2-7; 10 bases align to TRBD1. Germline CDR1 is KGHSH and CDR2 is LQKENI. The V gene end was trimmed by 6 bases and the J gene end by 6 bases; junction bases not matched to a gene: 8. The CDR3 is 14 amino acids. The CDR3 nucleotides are TGTGCCAGCTCGGCGGGACAGGGGTCGGCCGAGCAGTACTTC. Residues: CASSAGQGSAEQYF.

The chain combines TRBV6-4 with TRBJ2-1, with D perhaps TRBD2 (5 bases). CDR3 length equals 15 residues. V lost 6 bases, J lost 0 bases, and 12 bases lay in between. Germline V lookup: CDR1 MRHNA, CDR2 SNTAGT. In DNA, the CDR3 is TGTGCCAGCAGGCGAACGGGGAGCTCCTACAATGAGCAGTTCTTC. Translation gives CASRRTGSSYNEQFF.

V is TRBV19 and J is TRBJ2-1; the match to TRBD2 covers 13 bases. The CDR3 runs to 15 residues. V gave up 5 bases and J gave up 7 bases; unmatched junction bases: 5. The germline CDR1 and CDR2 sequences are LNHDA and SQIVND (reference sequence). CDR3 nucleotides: TGTGCCAGTAGTCGGACTAGCGGGAGCTGGAATGAGCAGTTCTTC. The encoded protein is CASSRTSGSWNEQFF.

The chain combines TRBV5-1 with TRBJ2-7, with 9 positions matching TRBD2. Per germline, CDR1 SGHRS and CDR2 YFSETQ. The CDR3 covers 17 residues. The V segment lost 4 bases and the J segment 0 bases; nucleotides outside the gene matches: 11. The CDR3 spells CASSPNKGSGSSYEQYF. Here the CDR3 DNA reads TGCGCCAGCAGCCCTAATAAGGGTAGCGGGAGCTCCTACGAGCAGTACTTC.

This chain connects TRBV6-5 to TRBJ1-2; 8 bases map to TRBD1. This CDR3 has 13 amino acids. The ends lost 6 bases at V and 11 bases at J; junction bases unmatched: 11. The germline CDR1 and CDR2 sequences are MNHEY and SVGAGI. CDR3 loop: CASSHRGQGLYTF. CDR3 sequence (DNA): TGTGCCAGCAGCCACCGTGGACAGGGCTTGTACACCTTC.

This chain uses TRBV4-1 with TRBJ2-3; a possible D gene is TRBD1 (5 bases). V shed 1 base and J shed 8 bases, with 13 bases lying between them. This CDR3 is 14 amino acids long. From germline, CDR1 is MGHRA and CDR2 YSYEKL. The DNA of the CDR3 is TGCGCCAGCAGCCAAGTAGGCGGTCAGGGTACGCAGTATTTT. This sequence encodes CASSQVGGQGTQYF.

CDR3 residues: CASRAGGSTGELFF. The CDR3 coding sequence is TGTGCCAGCAGAGCCGGAGGGTCCACCGGGGAGCTGTTTTTT. The V call is TRBV7-3, the J call TRBJ2-2, with D possibly TRBD2 on 6 matching bases. The germline V and J ends were trimmed by 6 bases and 4 bases, with 12 bases remaining between them. Germline values: CDR1 SGHTA, CDR2 FQGTGA. CDR3 length: 14 residues.

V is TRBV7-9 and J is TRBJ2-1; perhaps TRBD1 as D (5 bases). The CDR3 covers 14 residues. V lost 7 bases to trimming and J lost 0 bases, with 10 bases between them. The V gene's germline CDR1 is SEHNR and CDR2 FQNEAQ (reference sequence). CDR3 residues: CASMGPSSYNEQFF. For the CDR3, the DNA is TGTGCCAGCATGGGGCCGAGCTCCTACAATGAGCAGTTCTTC.

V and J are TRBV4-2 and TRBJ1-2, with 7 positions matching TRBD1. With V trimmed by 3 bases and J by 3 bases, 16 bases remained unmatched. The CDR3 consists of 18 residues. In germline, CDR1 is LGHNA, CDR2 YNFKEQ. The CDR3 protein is CASSHLQGESRLDYGYTF. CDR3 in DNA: TGTGCCAGCAGCCACCTTCAGGGGGAAAGTCGCTTAGACTATGGCTACACCTTC.

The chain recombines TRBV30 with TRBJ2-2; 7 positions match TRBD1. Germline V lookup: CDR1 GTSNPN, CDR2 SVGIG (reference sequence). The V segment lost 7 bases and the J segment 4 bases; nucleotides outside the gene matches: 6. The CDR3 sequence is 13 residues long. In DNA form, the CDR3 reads TGTGCCTCTGACAGGGAGATCACCGGGGAGCTGTTTTTT. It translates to CASDREITGELFF.

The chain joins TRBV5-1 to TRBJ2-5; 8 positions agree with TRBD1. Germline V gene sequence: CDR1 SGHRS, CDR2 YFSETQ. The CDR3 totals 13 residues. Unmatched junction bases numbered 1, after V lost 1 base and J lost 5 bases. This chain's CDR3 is CASSLNRGETQYF. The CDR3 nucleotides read TGCGCCAGCAGCTTGAACAGGGGGGAGACCCAGTACTTC.

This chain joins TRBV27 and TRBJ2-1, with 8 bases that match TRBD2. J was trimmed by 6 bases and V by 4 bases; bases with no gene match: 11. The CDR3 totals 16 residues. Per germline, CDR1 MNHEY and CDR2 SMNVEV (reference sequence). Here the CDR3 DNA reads TGTGCCAGCAGTTCGCCCGGACTAGCTACCTTCAATGAGCAGTTCTTC. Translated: CASSSPGLATFNEQFF.

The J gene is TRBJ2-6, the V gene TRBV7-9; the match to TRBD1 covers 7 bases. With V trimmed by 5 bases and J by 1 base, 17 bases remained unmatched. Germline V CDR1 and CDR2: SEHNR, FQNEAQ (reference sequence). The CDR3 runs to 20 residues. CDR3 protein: CASSILPPDRARSGANVLTF. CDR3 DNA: TGTGCCAGCAGCATTCTACCACCCGACAGGGCGAGATCTGGGGCCAACGTCCTGACTTTC. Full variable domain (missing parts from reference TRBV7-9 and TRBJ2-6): DTGVSQNPRHKITKRGQNVTFRCDPISEHNRLYWYRQTLGQGPEFLTYFQNEAQLEKSRLLSDRFSAERPKGSFSTLEIQRTEQGDSAMYLCASSILPPDRARSGANVLTFGAGSRLTVL.

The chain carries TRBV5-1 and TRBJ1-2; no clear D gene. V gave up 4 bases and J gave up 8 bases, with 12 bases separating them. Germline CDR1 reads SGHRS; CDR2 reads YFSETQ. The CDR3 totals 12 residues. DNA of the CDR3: TGCGCCAGCAGCCTGAGGGTTGGCGGCTACACCTTC. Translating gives CASSLRVGGYTF.

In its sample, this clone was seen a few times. CDR3 nucleotide sequence: TGTCCCCACTCAGCGGGCGGGGTTAGCTCCTACGAGCAGTACTTC. Residues: CPHSAGGVSSYEQYF. This chain joins TRBV7-3 and TRBJ2-7; perhaps TRBD2 as D (6 bases). CDR1 is SGHTA and CDR2 is FQGTGA in the germline V gene. The CDR3 has 15 amino acids.

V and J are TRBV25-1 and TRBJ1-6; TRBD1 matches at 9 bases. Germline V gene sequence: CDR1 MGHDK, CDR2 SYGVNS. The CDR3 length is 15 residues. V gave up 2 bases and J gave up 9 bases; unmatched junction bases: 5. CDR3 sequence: CASSEVGTGPSPLHF. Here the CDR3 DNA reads TGTGCCAGCAGTGAAGTAGGGACAGGGCCTTCACCCCTCCACTTT.

The DNA for the CDR3 is TGTGCCAGCTCGTCCGGGACTTCTAACACCGGGGAGCTGTTTTTT. Translation gives CASSSGTSNTGELFF. The chain couples TRBV18 to TRBJ2-2; perhaps TRBD2 as D (6 bases). Germline CDR1 and CDR2: KGHSH and LQKENI. The V and J ends lost 6 bases and 2 bases respectively, with 13 bases between them. This CDR3 comprises 15 residues.

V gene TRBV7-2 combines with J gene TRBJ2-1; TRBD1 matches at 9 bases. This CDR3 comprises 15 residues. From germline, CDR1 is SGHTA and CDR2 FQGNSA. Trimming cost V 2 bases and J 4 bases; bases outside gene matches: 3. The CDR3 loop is CASSLSGQGYNEQFF. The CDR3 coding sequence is TGTGCCAGCAGCTTAAGTGGACAGGGGTACAATGAGCAGTTCTTC.

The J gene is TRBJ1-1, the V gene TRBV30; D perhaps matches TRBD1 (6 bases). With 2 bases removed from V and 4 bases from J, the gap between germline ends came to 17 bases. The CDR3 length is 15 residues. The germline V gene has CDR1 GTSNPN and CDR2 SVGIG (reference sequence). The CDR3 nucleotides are TGTGCCTGGAGTACCCTTAGGGGAGGGGGCACTGAAGCTTTCTTT. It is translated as CAWSTLRGGGTEAFF.

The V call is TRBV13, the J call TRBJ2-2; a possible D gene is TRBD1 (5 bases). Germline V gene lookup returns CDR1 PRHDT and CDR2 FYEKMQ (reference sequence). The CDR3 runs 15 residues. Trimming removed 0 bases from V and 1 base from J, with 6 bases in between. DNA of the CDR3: TGTGCCAGCAGCTTAGGGCAGGGGAACACCGGGGAGCTGTTTTTT. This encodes CASSLGQGNTGELFF.

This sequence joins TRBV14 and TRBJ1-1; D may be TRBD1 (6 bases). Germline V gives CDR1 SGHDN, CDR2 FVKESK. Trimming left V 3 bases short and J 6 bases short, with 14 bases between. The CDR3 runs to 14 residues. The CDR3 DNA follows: TGTGCCAGCAGCCACTCAGGGGTATTTGCTGAAGCTTTCTTT. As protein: CASSHSGVFAEAFF.